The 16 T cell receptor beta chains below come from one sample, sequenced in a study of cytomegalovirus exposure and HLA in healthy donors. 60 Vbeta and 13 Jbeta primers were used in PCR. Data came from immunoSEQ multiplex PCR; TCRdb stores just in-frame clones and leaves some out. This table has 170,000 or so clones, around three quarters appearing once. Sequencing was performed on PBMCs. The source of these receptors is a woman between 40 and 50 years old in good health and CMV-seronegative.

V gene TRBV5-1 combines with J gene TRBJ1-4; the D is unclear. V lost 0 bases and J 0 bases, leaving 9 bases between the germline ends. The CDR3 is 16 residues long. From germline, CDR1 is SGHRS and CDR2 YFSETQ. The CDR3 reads CASSLAAAATNEKLFF. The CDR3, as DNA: TGCGCCAGCAGCTTGGCCGCGGCTGCAACTAATGAAAAACTGTTTTTT.

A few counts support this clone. CDR3 nucleotide sequence: TGTGCCAGCAACCTCGGGGGAGGCGTAAACACTGAAGCTTTCTTT. Its protein is CASNLGGGVNTEAFF. V and J are TRBV6-5 and TRBJ1-1; possibly TRBD1 for D (5 bases). The germline CDR1 and CDR2 sequences are MNHEY and SVGAGI. This CDR3 region has 15 residues. V was shortened by 7 bases and J by 2 bases, with 17 bases between the two germline ends.

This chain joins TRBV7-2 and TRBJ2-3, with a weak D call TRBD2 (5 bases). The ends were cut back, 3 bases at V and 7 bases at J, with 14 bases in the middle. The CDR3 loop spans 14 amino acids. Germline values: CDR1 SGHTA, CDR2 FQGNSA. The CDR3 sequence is CASSFERSGYTQYF. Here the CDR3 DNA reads TGTGCCAGCAGCTTCGAGCGGTCGGGGTATACGCAGTATTTT.

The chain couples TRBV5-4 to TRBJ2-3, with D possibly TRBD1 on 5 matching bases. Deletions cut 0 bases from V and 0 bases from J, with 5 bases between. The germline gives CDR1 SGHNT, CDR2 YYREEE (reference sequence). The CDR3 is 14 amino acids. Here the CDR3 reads CASSLAGSTDTQYF. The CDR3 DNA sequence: TGTGCCAGCAGCTTGGCAGGGAGCACAGATACGCAGTATTTT.

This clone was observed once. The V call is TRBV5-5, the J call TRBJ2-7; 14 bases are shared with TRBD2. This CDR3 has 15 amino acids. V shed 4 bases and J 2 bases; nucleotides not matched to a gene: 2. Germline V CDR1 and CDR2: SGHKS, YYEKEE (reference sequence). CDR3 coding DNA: TGTGCCAGCAGCAGGACTAGCGGGGGGCCCTACGAGCAGTACTTC. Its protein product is CASSRTSGGPYEQYF.

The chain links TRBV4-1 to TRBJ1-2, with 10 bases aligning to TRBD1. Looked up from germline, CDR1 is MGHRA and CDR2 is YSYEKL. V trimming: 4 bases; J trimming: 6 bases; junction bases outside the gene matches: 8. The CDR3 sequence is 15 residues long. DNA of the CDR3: TGCGCCAGCAGCCGATCCCGCGGGACAGGGGATGGCTACACCTTC. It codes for CASSRSRGTGDGYTF.

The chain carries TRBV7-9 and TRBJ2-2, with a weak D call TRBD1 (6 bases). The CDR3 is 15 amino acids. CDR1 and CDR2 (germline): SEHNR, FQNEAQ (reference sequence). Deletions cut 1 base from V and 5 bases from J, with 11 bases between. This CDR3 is CASSLGGGRTGELFF. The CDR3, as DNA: TGTGCCAGCAGCTTAGGTGGGGGCCGGACCGGGGAGCTGTTTTTT.

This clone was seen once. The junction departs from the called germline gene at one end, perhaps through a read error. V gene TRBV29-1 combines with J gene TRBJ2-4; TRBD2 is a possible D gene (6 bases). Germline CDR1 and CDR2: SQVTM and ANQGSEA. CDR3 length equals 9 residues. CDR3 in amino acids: CSVRASGDF. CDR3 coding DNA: TGCAGCGTTCGGGCCTCGGGAGACTTC.

The DNA of the CDR3 is TGCGCCAGCCACCAGGGGGGTCCGAGCCTTGAAAAACTGTTTTTT. Protein product: CASHQGGPSLEKLFF. The chain recombines TRBV5-1 with TRBJ1-4; 7 bases are a match to TRBD1. Germline V gene lookup returns CDR1 SGHRS and CDR2 YFSETQ. V shed 7 bases, J shed 7 bases, and the junction held 13 bases outside the gene matches. There are 15 residues in the CDR3.

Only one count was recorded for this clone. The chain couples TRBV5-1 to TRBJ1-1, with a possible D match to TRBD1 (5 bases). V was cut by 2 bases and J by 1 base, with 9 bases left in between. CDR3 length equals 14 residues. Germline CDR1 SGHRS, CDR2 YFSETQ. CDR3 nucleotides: TGCGCCAGCAGCTTTATGACAGAGAACACTGAAGCTTTCTTT. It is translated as CASSFMTENTEAFF.

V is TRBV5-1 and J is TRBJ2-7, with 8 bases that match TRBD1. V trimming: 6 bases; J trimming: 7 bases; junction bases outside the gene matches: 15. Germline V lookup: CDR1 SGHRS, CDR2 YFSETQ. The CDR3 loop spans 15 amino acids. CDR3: CASNPQDRAFGEQYF. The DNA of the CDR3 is TGCGCCAGCAACCCCCAGGACAGGGCATTTGGGGAGCAGTACTTC.

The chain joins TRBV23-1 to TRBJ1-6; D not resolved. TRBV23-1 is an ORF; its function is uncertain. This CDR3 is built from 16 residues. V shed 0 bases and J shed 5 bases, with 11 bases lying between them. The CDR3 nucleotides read TGCGCCAGCAGTCAATCGTTCTCGAGGGATAATTCACCCCTCCACTTT. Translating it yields CASSQSFSRDNSPLHF.

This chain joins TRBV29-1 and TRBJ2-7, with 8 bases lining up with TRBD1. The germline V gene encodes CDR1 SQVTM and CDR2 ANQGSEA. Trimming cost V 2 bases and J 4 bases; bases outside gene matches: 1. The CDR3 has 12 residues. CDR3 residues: CSVETGGYEQYF. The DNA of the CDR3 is TGCAGCGTTGAAACAGGGGGATACGAGCAGTACTTC.

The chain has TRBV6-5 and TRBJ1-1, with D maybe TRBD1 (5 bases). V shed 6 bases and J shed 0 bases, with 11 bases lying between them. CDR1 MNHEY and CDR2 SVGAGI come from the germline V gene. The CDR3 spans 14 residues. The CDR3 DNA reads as TGTGCCAGCAGAGCCGACAGCATGAACACTGAAGCTTTCTTT. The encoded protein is CASRADSMNTEAFF.

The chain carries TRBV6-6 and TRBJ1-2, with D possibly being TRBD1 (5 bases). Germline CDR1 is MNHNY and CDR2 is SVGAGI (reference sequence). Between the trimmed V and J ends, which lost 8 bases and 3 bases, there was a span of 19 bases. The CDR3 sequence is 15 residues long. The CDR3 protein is CASSNPGGTDYGYTF. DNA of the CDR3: TGTGCCAGCTCAAACCCCGGCGGGACGGACTATGGCTACACCTTC.

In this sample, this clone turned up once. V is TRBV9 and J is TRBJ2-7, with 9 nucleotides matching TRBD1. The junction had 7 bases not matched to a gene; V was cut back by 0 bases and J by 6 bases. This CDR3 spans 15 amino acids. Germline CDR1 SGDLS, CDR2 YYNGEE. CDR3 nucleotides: TGTGCCAGCAGCGTAGGAGGGGACAGGGTACGCGAGCAGTACTTC. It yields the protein CASSVGGDRVREQYF.